This T cell receptor (beta chain) was documented in a study of technical replicates of blood from a handful of donors. After removal of 4 bases from V and 7 bases from J, the junction contained 8 bases not matched to a gene. This CDR3 contains 15 residues. CDR1 is MNHEY, CDR2 SMNVEV, per germline (reference sequence). Clones were read by immunoSEQ multiplex PCR, and TCRdb kept only the in-frame ones, dropping some. The sample contains around 83,000 clones, 85% to 95% of which appear only once. Source material: T cells isolated from PBMCs. This TCR was recovered from a human donor in good health. The chain joins TRBV27 to TRBJ1-4; 8 bases agree with TRBD1. The CDR3 DNA sequence: TGTGCCAGCAGTTGGGCAGGGGGCGCGAGTGAAAAACTGTTTTTT. This codes for CASSWAGGASEKLFF.